This TCR beta chain was observed in a study of memory CD4+ T cells and cytomegalovirus serostatus. Study summary: Of the healthy Belgian adults, 9 were CMV seropositive and 24 seronegative. Broader study findings: About two fifths of the roughly 150 known CMV-associated TCRbeta sequences appeared in CD4+ memory. The CMV-associated TCR signature appears largely within the CD4+ memory repertoire.

The data were produced by immunoSEQ multiplex PCR, yet TCRdb's version contains in-frame clones alone and is incomplete. The data contain about 92,000 clones, 80% of them singletons. Concerning this clone: Antigen specificity is unknown.

Single viable CD3+CD4+CD8-CD45RO+ cells were sorted as the memory CD4+ T cells. The V end was cut by 6 bases, the J end by 10 bases, with 13 bases between. Per the germline V gene, CDR1 is MGHDK and CDR2 is SYGVNS. This CDR3 has 13 residues. The chain joins TRBV25-1 to TRBJ1-6; a weak D match, TRBD1 (6 bases). The receptor's source is an adult in good health and CMV-seropositive. The specimen sequenced was memory CD4+ T cells from blood. The CDR3 DNA reads TGTGCCAGCAGAGAGAACAGGGACTCACCCCTCCACTTT. This translates into CASRENRDSPLHF.